Below, 11 T cell receptor beta chains from the same sample are listed, as sequenced in a study of blood T cell repertoires in COVID-19. This table comes from immunoSEQ multiplex PCR, and its TCRdb copy is limited to in-frame clones, with some not included. The sample contains 250,000 or so clones, approximately 86% of which appear only once. The sample comprised PBMCs or T cells enriched from blood (not recorded which). These TCRs come from a woman aged 18 to 35 who had recovered from COVID-19.

The V gene is TRBV5-6, the J gene TRBJ1-3; 7 positions agree with TRBD1. V lost 0 bases, J lost 4 bases, and 4 bases stayed unmatched. The CDR3 spans 15 residues. Germline assignment: CDR1 SGHDT and CDR2 YYEEEE. Here the CDR3 DNA reads TGTGCCAGCAGCTTGGTAGCGACAGGGGGAAACACCATATATTTT. Amino acid sequence: CASSLVATGGNTIYF. Looking up the rest from reference TRBV5-6 and TRBJ1-3 gives the full variable domain: DAGVTQSPTHLIKTRGQQVTLRCSPKSGHDTVSWYQQALGQGPQFIFQYYEEEERQRGNFPDRFSGHQFPNYSSELNVNALLLGDSALYLCASSLVATGGNTIYFGEGSWLTVV.

The chain combines TRBV27 with TRBJ2-7; 10 nucleotides line up with TRBD2. The CDR3 is 14 residues long. In germline, CDR1 is MNHEY, CDR2 SMNVEV (reference sequence). The V and J ends lost 6 bases and 3 bases, in that order; junction bases with no gene match: 5. The CDR3 loop is CASSWTSGRYEQYF. The CDR3 region has the DNA TGTGCCAGCAGCTGGACTAGCGGACGCTACGAGCAGTACTTC.

CDR3 bases: TGTGCCAGCAGTGGCTTCACTGGAAACACCATATATTTT. Its protein product is CASSGFTGNTIYF. The rearrangement uses TRBV12-3 or TRBV12-4 and TRBJ1-3, with no clear D. The CDR3 has 13 residues. With 5 bases removed from V and 2 bases from J, the gap between germline ends came to 7 bases.

The V gene is TRBV28, the J gene TRBJ2-6, with a possible D match to TRBD2 (5 bases). Germline loops: CDR1 MDHEN, CDR2 SYDVKM. This CDR3 spans 18 amino acids. The V gene lost 2 bases and the J gene lost 2 bases, with 16 bases spanning the gap. The CDR3 reads CASSLSGVSVAGANVLTF. The CDR3 coding sequence is TGTGCCAGCAGTTTAAGCGGAGTTTCAGTGGCTGGGGCCAACGTCCTGACTTTC. The full variable domain, its missing parts supplied by reference TRBV28 and TRBJ2-6, is DVKVTQSSRYLVKRTGEKVFLECVQDMDHENMFWYRQDPGLGLRLIYFSYDVKMKEKGDIPEGYSVSREKKERFSLILESASTNQTSMYLCASSLSGVSVAGANVLTFGAGSRLTVL.

V is TRBV7-6 and J is TRBJ1-6, with 10 bases aligning to TRBD1. The CDR3 extends over 15 amino acids. From germline, CDR1 is SGHVS and CDR2 FNYEAQ. With V trimmed by 4 bases and J by 8 bases, 5 bases remained unmatched. CDR3 sequence reads: CASSYKGTGDSPLHF. The CDR3 DNA reads as TGTGCCAGCAGCTATAAAGGGACAGGGGATTCACCCCTCCACTTT.

V gene TRBV19 combines with J gene TRBJ1-6; 7 bases align to TRBD1. The CDR3 extends over 16 amino acids. Germline values: CDR1 LNHDA, CDR2 SQIVND (reference sequence). V was pared by 2 bases and J by 10 bases, with 11 bases of the junction left unmatched. The CDR3 is CASSILPGGSGSPLHF. Written as DNA, the CDR3 is TGTGCCAGTAGTATATTGCCAGGGGGAAGTGGGTCACCCCTCCACTTT. The entire variable domain, with the rest obtained from reference TRBV19 and TRBJ1-6, is as follows: DGGITQSPKYLFRKEGQNVTLSCEQNLNHDAMYWYRQDPGQGLRLIYYSQIVNDFQKGDIAEGYSVSREKKESFPLTVTSAQKNPTAFYLCASSILPGGSGSPLHFGNGTRLTVT.

The CDR3 bases are TGTGCCAGCAGAGAAGGGGGCGCCGAGACCCAGTACTTC. Protein sequence: CASREGGAETQYF. The chain couples TRBV28 to TRBJ2-5; TRBD1 matches at 7 bases. The CDR3 contains 13 residues. Trimming removed 6 bases from V and 5 bases from J; junction bases left unmatched: 6. Germline-derived CDR1 and CDR2 are MDHEN and SYDVKM.

This chain joins TRBV24-1 and TRBJ2-1; TRBD1 aligns across 10 bases. Germline lookup yields CDR1 KGHDR and CDR2 SFDVKD. The CDR3 has 18 residues. Trimming took 4 bases from V and 8 from J; bases not matched to a gene: 16. CDR3 DNA: TGTGCCACCAGTGACCCCCGGACAGGGGGTTCTTACAACTATGAGCAGTTCTTC. Translation gives CATSDPRTGGSYNYEQFF.

The rearrangement joins TRBV6-4 to TRBJ2-3; the match to TRBD1 covers 7 bases. V lost 5 bases and J lost 4; bases outside the gene matches: 6. CDR3 length: 14 amino acids. From germline, CDR1 is MRHNA and CDR2 SNTAGT. The CDR3 loop reads CASSPQGKSDTQYF. The CDR3 nucleotides are TGTGCCAGCAGTCCACAGGGGAAATCAGATACGCAGTATTTT.

This clone was counted a single time. The chain combines TRBV5-1 with TRBJ1-2; 7 bases are shared with TRBD1. CDR3 length equals 13 residues. The ends lost 3 bases at V and 4 bases at J; junction bases unmatched: 3. Germline V gene data show CDR1 as SGHRS and CDR2 as YFSETQ. The CDR3 sequence is CASSSGTVYGYTF. CDR3 nucleotides: TGCGCCAGCAGCTCAGGGACAGTCTATGGCTACACCTTC.

The genes are TRBV2 and TRBJ1-1; 10 bases map to TRBD1. The germline V gene has CDR1 SNHLY and CDR2 FYNNEI. V lost 10 bases, J lost 5 bases, and 7 bases stayed unmatched. The CDR3 totals 13 residues. This CDR3 is CATGTGEGTEAFF. Here the CDR3 DNA reads TGTGCCACCGGGACAGGGGAGGGTACTGAAGCTTTCTTT.